The 27 T cell receptor beta chains below come from one sample, sequenced in a study of neurological immune-mediated disorders. TCRdb analysed the 5' RACE reads with MiXCR anew, one entry per CDR3 protein. The sample includes 40,000 or so distinct CDR3 sequences, about 4.4% of them seen just once. Sequenced material: CD4+ T cells from blood. Source of these receptors: a man aged 18 to 29 in good health.

This clonotype was found many times. The V and J genes are TRBV29-1 and TRBJ1-1, with 7 bases that match TRBD1. V lost 6 bases, J lost 3 bases, and 7 bases stayed unmatched. The CDR3 covers 13 residues. The V gene's germline CDR1 is SQVTM and CDR2 ANQGSEA. The CDR3 reads CSVALGQHTEAFF. The CDR3 DNA is TGCAGCGTGGCCTTGGGACAGCACACTGAAGCTTTCTTT.

This clonotype has a count of ten or more. The chain joins TRBV12-3 or TRBV12-4 to TRBJ2-7; D perhaps matches TRBD2 (6 bases). V was trimmed by 10 bases and J by 6 bases, leaving 13 bases between them. The CDR3 loop spans 11 amino acids. In nucleotides, the CDR3 is TGTGCCACCACCTCGGGGGTCGAGCAGTACTTC. It is translated as CATTSGVEQYF.

In its sample, this clonotype was seen many times. This chain links TRBV5-1 with TRBJ2-7, with D tentatively TRBD1 or TRBD2 (5 bases each). Trimming shortened V by 1 base and J by 6 bases, and 14 bases separated the two germline ends. The germline V gene encodes CDR1 SGHRS and CDR2 YFSETQ. The CDR3 is 14 amino acids. CDR3 sequence (DNA): TGCGCCAGCAGCTTGTCAGGGTACAGCGGCGAGCAGTACTTC. Protein product: CASSLSGYSGEQYF.

This clonotype is medium-sized. The V call is TRBV5-1, the J call TRBJ1-2, with a possible D match to TRBD1 (5 bases). The CDR3 covers 14 residues. The V end lost 0 bases, the J end lost 6 bases, and 12 bases lay between the germline ends. The germline gives CDR1 SGHRS, CDR2 YFSETQ. The CDR3 DNA follows: TGCGCCAGCAGCTTGGAAGGGGCCGGTGATGGCTACACCTTC. Amino acid sequence: CASSLEGAGDGYTF.

This clonotype was found many times. The chain joins TRBV5-1 to TRBJ1-6; 8 nucleotides match TRBD1. Germline V gene data show CDR1 as SGHRS and CDR2 as YFSETQ. This CDR3 spans 16 amino acids. With 4 bases clipped from V and 10 bases from J, the junction kept 13 bases outside the gene matches. DNA for the CDR3: TGCGCCAGCAGCCCTCTGACAGGGGCCGCCGGATCACCCCTCCACTTT. Amino acids: CASSPLTGAAGSPLHF.

At least ten counts were recorded for this clonotype. The chain uses TRBV20-1 and TRBJ2-2; 7 bases are shared with TRBD1. The germline gives CDR1 DFQATT, CDR2 SNEGSKA (reference sequence). The CDR3 consists of 13 residues. V was clipped by 6 bases and J by 5 bases; unmatched bases: 6. Here the CDR3 DNA reads TGCAGTGCATCGGGACAGATAACCGGGGAGCTGTTTTTT. It codes for CSASGQITGELFF.

This clonotype is medium-sized (0.01 to 0.1%) by share. The J gene is TRBJ1-6, the V gene TRBV12-3 or TRBV12-4; D unresolved. Trimming cost V 6 bases and J 7 bases, with 7 bases left between them. The CDR3 has 12 residues. CDR3 residues: CASSLVNSPLHF. The CDR3 DNA follows: TGTGCCAGCAGCCTAGTGAATTCACCCCTCCACTTT.

This clonotype showed up many times. The CDR3 sequence: CSARWGNYGYTF. The CDR3 DNA reads as TGCAGTGCTAGATGGGGAAACTATGGCTACACCTTC. J is TRBJ1-2 and V is TRBV20-1; D not resolved. CDR1 and CDR2 (germline): DFQATT, SNEGSKA (reference sequence). The CDR3 consists of 12 residues. Trimming cost V 2 bases and J 2 bases, with 6 bases left between them.

This clonotype was found many times. The chain is built from TRBV12-3 or TRBV12-4 and TRBJ2-3; D is possibly TRBD2 (5 bases). Trimming removed 5 bases from V and 0 bases from J, with 15 bases in between. This CDR3 is 16 amino acids long. The chain's CDR3 is CASSPGVRTSTDTQYF. CDR3 coding DNA: TGTGCCAGCAGTCCTGGTGTCAGGACTAGCACAGATACGCAGTATTTT.

This clonotype was recorded many times. The chain has TRBV20-1 and TRBJ2-3; the match to TRBD2 covers 13 bases. This CDR3 is built from 15 residues. Germline V gives CDR1 DFQATT, CDR2 SNEGSKA (reference sequence). J was trimmed by 4 bases and V by 5 bases; bases with no gene match: 6. CDR3 sequence (DNA): TGCAGTGCTGAACTCGGACTAGCGGGAGCAGATACGCAGTATTTT. This sequence encodes CSAELGLAGADTQYF.

This clonotype was detected ten times or more. The chain links TRBV20-1 to TRBJ2-7; weak D call: TRBD1 (6 bases). V was clipped by 0 bases and J by 3 bases, with 15 bases between them. Germline values: CDR1 DFQATT, CDR2 SNEGSKA (reference sequence). This CDR3 spans 15 amino acids. CDR3 loop: CSARDVVKGDYEQYF. The DNA of the CDR3 is TGCAGTGCTAGAGATGTCGTGAAGGGGGACTACGAGCAGTACTTC.

This clonotype was counted at least ten times. As DNA, the CDR3 is TGTGCCAGCAGCCGGGCCTCCGAAAAACTGTTTTTT. Translating it yields CASSRASEKLFF. The rearrangement joins TRBV7-9 to TRBJ1-4; D remains ambiguous. Trimming removed 5 bases at V and 8 bases at J, with 9 bases between. Looked up from germline, CDR1 is SEHNR and CDR2 is FQNEAQ (reference sequence). The CDR3 extends over 12 amino acids.

There are many counts of this clonotype. The gene calls are TRBV7-9 and TRBJ2-2; 9 nucleotides align to TRBD1. CDR1 and CDR2 (germline): SEHNR, FQNEAQ (reference sequence). The CDR3 is 17 residues long. Losses at the gene ends were 4 bases for V and 0 bases for J; bases not matched to a gene: 6. The CDR3 spells CASSSPRQGANTGELFF. The CDR3 DNA reads as TGTGCCAGCAGCTCCCCCCGACAGGGGGCGAACACCGGGGAGCTGTTTTTT. Full variable domain (remainder filled in from reference TRBV7-9 and TRBJ2-2): DTGVSQNPRHKITKRGQNVTFRCDPISEHNRLYWYRQTLGQGPEFLTYFQNEAQLEKSRLLSDRFSAERPKGSFSTLEIQRTEQGDSAMYLCASSSPRQGANTGELFFGEGSRLTVL.

This clonotype was picked up many times. V gene TRBV5-1 combines with J gene TRBJ2-1; tentative D call: TRBD2 (5 bases). Germline V lookup: CDR1 SGHRS, CDR2 YFSETQ. V was cut by 1 base and J by 0 bases, with 11 bases left in between. The CDR3 runs to 16 residues. CDR3 region: CASSLRGGSSYNEQFF. DNA for the CDR3: TGCGCCAGCAGCTTGCGGGGTGGGAGCTCCTACAATGAGCAGTTCTTC.

This sequence joins TRBV6-5 and TRBJ2-3; 8 bases are shared with TRBD1. This CDR3 has 16 amino acids. Germline trimming cut 2 bases from V and 0 bases from J; bases unmatched to any gene: 4. Germline CDR1 and CDR2: MNHEY and SVGAGI. The CDR3 sequence is CASSYRTGSSTDTQYF. The CDR3 bases are TGTGCCAGCAGTTACAGGACAGGGTCTAGCACAGATACGCAGTATTTT.

This clonotype was seen at least ten times. This chain links TRBV7-8 with TRBJ2-3; 11 nucleotides line up with TRBD2. V lost 2 bases and J lost 5; bases outside the gene matches: 6. Looked up from germline, CDR1 is SGHVS and CDR2 is FQNEAQ. CDR3 length: 16 amino acids. In DNA form, the CDR3 reads TGTGCCAGCAGCTTACCCTTAGCGGGGGGGCTAGATACGCAGTATTTT. This translates into CASSLPLAGGLDTQYF.

This clonotype was seen more than once but under ten times. The chain links TRBV4-3 to TRBJ1-1; 7 bases map to TRBD1. After removal of 2 bases from V and 8 bases from J, the junction contained 2 bases not matched to a gene. The CDR3 length is 12 residues. Germline V lookup: CDR1 LGHNA, CDR2 YSLEER. The CDR3 DNA reads as TGCGCCAGCAGCCAACAGACAGGGGAAGCTTTCTTT. Its protein is CASSQQTGEAFF.

This clonotype has ten or more counts. The chain recombines TRBV27 with TRBJ1-1, with 8 bases lining up with TRBD1. The CDR3 is 14 residues long. The junction had 8 bases not matched to a gene; V was cut back by 6 bases and J by 5 bases. From germline, CDR1 is MNHEY and CDR2 SMNVEV (reference sequence). CDR3 sequence: CASSQRQGLTEAFF. As DNA, the CDR3 is TGTGCCAGCAGCCAGCGACAGGGGTTGACTGAAGCTTTCTTT.

This clonotype was seen repeatedly, ten times or more. J is TRBJ1-6 and V is TRBV6-2 or TRBV6-3; the D is unclear. The CDR3 loop spans 15 amino acids. V gave up 7 bases and J gave up 2 bases, with 12 bases separating them. Looked up from germline, CDR1 is MNHEY and CDR2 is SVGEGT. The CDR3 sequence: CASTQMGTYNSPLHF. The CDR3 bases are TGTGCCAGCACCCAGATGGGGACCTATAATTCACCCCTCCACTTT.

This clonotype was picked up many times. The chain couples TRBV20-1 to TRBJ2-7, with D possibly being TRBD1 (6 bases). The CDR3 loop spans 12 amino acids. V was pared by 5 bases and J by 4 bases, with 12 bases between. In germline, CDR1 is DFQATT, CDR2 SNEGSKA (reference sequence). CDR3 residues: CSAGTSLYEQYF. CDR3 DNA: TGCAGTGCTGGGACATCCCTATACGAGCAGTACTTC.

The table lists this clonotype with many counts. The chain recombines TRBV7-2 with TRBJ2-2; 9 bases fit TRBD1. V was pared by 1 base and J by 3 bases, with 3 bases of the junction left unmatched. This CDR3 contains 16 residues. Germline values: CDR1 SGHTA, CDR2 FQGNSA. DNA of the CDR3: TGTGCCAGCAGCTTAGGTGGGACAGGGTACACCGGGGAGCTGTTTTTT. Translation gives CASSLGGTGYTGELFF.

This clonotype appeared many times. CDR3 region: CASSVGQDPSGANVLTF. As DNA, the CDR3 is TGTGCCAGCAGCGTAGGACAGGACCCCTCTGGGGCCAACGTCCTGACTTTC. This chain links TRBV9 with TRBJ2-6; tentatively, D is TRBD1 (6 bases). Trimming removed 0 bases at V and 0 bases at J, with 10 bases between. The CDR3 spans 17 residues. From germline, CDR1 is SGDLS and CDR2 YYNGEE.

This clonotype was counted many times. CDR3 sequence reads: CASSPRTALGNEQYF. CDR3 DNA: TGTGCCAGCAGCCCCCGGACAGCCCTCGGGAACGAGCAGTACTTC. The V call is TRBV7-2, the J call TRBJ2-7; the D gene is possibly TRBD1 (6 bases). The germline V and J ends were trimmed by 5 bases and 5 bases, with 19 bases remaining between them. Germline CDR1 SGHTA, CDR2 FQGNSA. This CDR3 spans 15 amino acids.

This clonotype was seen at least ten times. The chain joins TRBV10-3 to TRBJ1-1; weak D call: TRBD1 (5 bases). The CDR3 consists of 14 residues. The V end lost 6 bases, the J end lost 6 bases, and 17 bases lay between the germline ends. The germline CDR1 and CDR2 sequences are ENHRY and SYGVKD. In nucleotides, the CDR3 is TGTGCCATCAGAGACGTAAAAGGGGTATCTGAAGCTTTCTTT. It yields the protein CAIRDVKGVSEAFF.

At least ten counts were recorded for this clonotype. The chain uses TRBV7-2 and TRBJ1-1; D may be TRBD1 (5 bases). With 4 bases removed from V and 0 bases from J, the gap between germline ends came to 21 bases. Germline CDR1 and CDR2: SGHTA and FQGNSA. This CDR3 comprises 18 residues. In DNA form, the CDR3 reads TGTGCCAGCAGCTCGGGGCCAGGTGCTGTTTGGGTGAACACTGAAGCTTTCTTT. Translation gives CASSSGPGAVWVNTEAFF.

This clonotype was seen ten or more times. The V and J genes are TRBV12-3 or TRBV12-4 and TRBJ1-2; tentative D call: TRBD1 (5 bases). Trimming shortened V by 7 bases and J by 3 bases, and 15 bases separated the two germline ends. The CDR3 contains 14 residues. The CDR3: CASTAHRSDYGYTF. DNA for the CDR3: TGTGCCAGCACCGCCCACAGGTCGGACTATGGCTACACCTTC.

This clonotype was observed at least ten times. The chain joins TRBV10-3 to TRBJ2-5; a weak D match, TRBD2 (5 bases). CDR3 length equals 15 residues. The germline V and J ends were trimmed by 3 bases and 1 base, with 12 bases remaining between them. Germline V gene data show CDR1 as ENHRY and CDR2 as SYGVKD. The CDR3 protein is CAISDPLVPQETQYF. The DNA of the CDR3 is TGTGCCATCAGTGACCCACTAGTACCCCAAGAGACCCAGTACTTC.